A single sample gave rise to the 6 T cell receptor beta chains below, sequenced in a study of beta chain features in type 1 diabetes. Every isolated RNA sample was fully reverse transcribed, so sequencing captured expressed TCRB transcripts. Some clones are missing from TCRdb's copy, which holds only in-frame ones; the method was immunoSEQ multiplex PCR. The table has 330,000 or so clones, 14% seen once. Sequencing was performed on central memory CD4+ T cells from blood. The receptors were sampled from a man younger than 40 in good health.

The rearrangement uses TRBV5-1 and TRBJ2-5; 7 nucleotides match TRBD2. Germline CDR1 is SGHRS and CDR2 is YFSETQ. The ends lost 1 base at V and 4 bases at J; junction bases unmatched: 10. This CDR3 is 16 amino acids long. CDR3 in DNA: TGCGCCAGCAGCTTGCAACCAAGACTAGCCGGAGAGACCCAGTACTTC. Amino acid sequence: CASSLQPRLAGETQYF.

J is TRBJ1-1 and V is TRBV2; unclear D gene. The CDR3 sequence is 14 residues long. The germline V and J ends were trimmed by 3 bases and 4 bases, with 12 bases remaining between them. Germline-derived CDR1 and CDR2 are SNHLY and FYNNEI. CDR3 nucleotides: TGTGCCAGCAGTGAGGAGGGCCTCATCACTGAAGCTTTCTTT. Translation: CASSEEGLITEAFF.

This clone was recorded a few times. The rearrangement uses TRBV4-1 and TRBJ2-1; 10 nucleotides match TRBD2. V shed 1 base, J shed 3 bases, and the junction held 3 bases outside the gene matches. The V gene's germline CDR1 is MGHRA and CDR2 YSYEKL. CDR3 size: 16 residues. The CDR3 loop reads CASSQGGTSVYNEQFF. The CDR3 DNA reads as TGCGCCAGCAGCCAAGGCGGGACTAGCGTCTACAATGAGCAGTTCTTC.

This clone showed up just a few times. The chain employs TRBV5-6 and TRBJ2-3; 8 bases agree with TRBD2. CDR3 size: 16 residues. Unmatched junction bases numbered 7, after V lost 3 bases and J lost 1 base. Germline CDR1 and CDR2: SGHDT and YYEEEE. CDR3 in amino acids: CASSSGGAGGTDTQYF. CDR3 DNA: TGTGCCAGCAGCTCCGGGGGAGCGGGGGGCACAGATACGCAGTATTTT.

In its sample, this clone was seen a few times. This chain joins TRBV9 and TRBJ2-6, with a possible D match to TRBD2 (5 bases). CDR1 is SGDLS and CDR2 is YYNGEE in the germline V gene. Trimming took 5 bases from V and 4 from J, leaving 16 bases between them. This CDR3 region has 16 residues. The CDR3 loop reads CASRPSPGLGANVLTF. In DNA, the CDR3 is TGTGCCAGCAGGCCAAGTCCGGGGTTAGGGGCCAACGTCCTGACTTTC.

For this clone: With a far larger clone one base away, a read error is the likely cause. The J gene is TRBJ1-6, the V gene TRBV5-8, with no clear D. There are 18 residues in the CDR3. The germline V gene has CDR1 SGHTS and CDR2 YDEGEE. This chain's CDR3 is CASSQDRQGYSDNSPLHF. The CDR3 coding sequence is TGTGCCAGCAGCCAAGATCGGCAAGGCTACTCCGATAATTCACCCCTCCACTTT.